This TCR delta chain was found in a study of gamma-delta T cells after stem cell transplantation. A note on this clone: TCRdb's protein, taken from a much larger clone, differs from this DNA's translation at residue 14, likely owing to a read error; the protein displayed comes from the DNA.

TCRdb redid clone calling on the RT-PCR reads using CATT. Altogether roughly 3,000 delta-chain clones are present, 3.1% being singletons, with the ten largest covering approximately 38%. This CDR3 has 19 amino acids. CDR1 is GEAIGNYY, CDR2 EKD, per germline. The rearrangement joins TRDV2 to TRDJ3; 12 bases agree with TRDD3. The source is a human donor. It is not recorded whose cells these are; they may come from a transplant donor. The sequenced sample consisted of gamma-delta T cells. CDR3 region: CACDTAAGGYAWDARQMFF. The CDR3 DNA is TGTGCCTGTGACACCGCCGCTGGGGGATACGCCTGGGACGCCCGACAGATGTTTTTC.